This T cell receptor (beta chain) was retrieved from a study of regulatory T cells in long-lasting Graves disease. Findings and caveats of the study: Favoring TRBV28, TRBJ1-2 and TRBJ2-5 was a feature seen in persistent disease.

Both iRepertoire HTBI primers and Arm-PCR of CDR3 regions were used to build the TCR beta libraries. Each CDR3 protein gets one entry after TCRdb re-called the multiplex PCR reads with MiXCR. The sample has under 300,000 distinct CDR3 sequences, around 18% seen once. The CDR3 spans 14 residues. V lost 2 bases to trimming and J lost 0 bases, with 8 bases between them. Looked up from germline, CDR1 is SGHRS and CDR2 is YFSETQ. Regarding this clonotype: Its antigen is unidentified.

Time point denoted: newly diagnosed GD, antithyroid drugs for less than 3 months. RNA isolated from PBMCs was used to make the TCR library. An endocrinology department located in Xi'an, China, was where the patients came from. Into tubes containing EDTA, approximately 9 milliliters of peripheral blood were drawn. These records were also assigned to another study, of T cells in Graves' hyperthyroidism and ophthalmopathy. That investigation notes: Most expanded thyroid clonotypes above 0.001 also appeared in blood.

V and J are TRBV5-1 and TRBJ1-1; D is ambiguous. Sequenced here: peripheral blood mononuclear cells (PBMCs), sampled at new diagnosis, from a patient treated with antithyroid drugs. The sequence came from a woman in her 30s with Graves disease. CDR3 residues: CASSFGFLNTEAFF. The DNA of the CDR3 is TGCGCCAGCAGCTTCGGGTTCCTGAACACTGAAGCTTTCTTT.